The TCR beta chain under discussion was sequenced for a study of blood T cells in healthy people across ages (dated by TCRdb to 2014 to 2015). Broadly, across the study: Template switching captured roughly one uniquely barcoded TCR beta cDNA molecule per two T cells in model experiments. Age-related changes in TCR beta repertoire diversity were measured in the study by deep sequencing normalized with unique cDNA molecular identifiers. Donors were grouped into four age groups: young (average 16 years), middle-aged (39), aged (62) and long-lived (around 82). Donors of different ages were randomly distributed across sequencing lanes to avoid experimental bias. Using the same blood draw, the study looked at two additional independent replicas of 1 million unique cDNA reads for two donors, one aged 18 to 30 and the other aged 80 or older.

About this clonotype itself: The specificity of this receptor is unknown. No quality values exist for individual bases; no much larger clone is one base distant.

Overall study results and their limits: Because donor CMV infection status was unknown, age-related changes in expanded clonotypes were potentially confounded. Since profiling was done on bulk unsorted PBMCs, naive and antigen-experienced compartments could not be conclusively compared. There was a strong correlation between observed TCR beta diversity and the percentage of naive T cells measured by flow cytometry. Estimates of total diversity from one million sequenced T cells were regarded as lower bounds and underestimates. Observed TCR beta diversity per million T cells fell roughly linearly with age, and a significant reduction was already apparent by age approximately 41. Compared with the aged group, the long-lived group had more naive CD4+ T cells, fewer expanded clones and increased TCR diversity, a pattern suggesting age selection.

Library preparation employed 5' RACE. Sequencing was performed on an Illumina HiSeq 2500. A second PCR of roughly 6 to 12 cycles was performed with a sample-barcoded 5' primer and a J-beta primer mix. A unique molecular identifier was introduced onto each TCR beta cDNA molecule by a template-switch 5' adaptor carrying 12 random nucleotides. At least 3 million CDR3-containing paired-end reads were obtained from each sample. The Mint cDNA synthesis kit, primed by a TRBC-specific oligonucleotide, was used to synthesize first-strand cDNA from all RNA. After uracil-DNA glycosylase treatment, a first 18-cycle PCR used universal primers M1SS and BC2_uni_R on all cDNA. The study's own analysis went as follows. For normalization, 1 million high-quality reads, each with a distinct molecular identifier, were randomly selected from each sample. Instead of being binned into consensus sequences, reads with shared molecular identifiers were discarded. MiTCR, with a Q25 quality threshold and the strictest error-elimination algorithm, was used for CDR3 identification, clonotype clustering and error correction. A nonparametric unseen species model with Euler transformation was used to estimate a lower bound on total TCR beta diversity. The public reads were reanalyzed by TCRdb: fastp trimming at Q25, MiXCR alignment, in-frame beta chains only. Rows are unified per CDR3 protein, each entry keeping the most common DNA and genes. The V and J calls and clone size are TCRdb's, not the authors'. For this sample there are 650,000 to 1,000,000 distinct CDR3 sequences; roughly 34% appear just once. Of the sample, under 15% falls within the top ten clones.

At the junction V is shortened by 3 bases and J by 15 bases, with 15 bases in between. As encoded in the germline V gene (reference sequence), CDR1 is MNHEY while CDR2 is SMNVEV. Inclusive of the bounding cysteine and phenylalanine, the CDR3 is 12 residues long. CDR3 DNA only is kept here, 36 bases in frame from base 1. Donors were about 36 systemically healthy Caucasian individuals from Russia aged roughly 6 to 95 years. Approximately 9.3 milliliters of peripheral blood were drawn from each donor into EDTA-treated Vacutainer tubes. Ficoll-Paque density-gradient centrifugation was used to isolate PBMCs, with at least 6.5 million per sample. Total RNA was extracted from PBMCs with Trizol reagent, with at least 5 micrograms obtained per sample. Naive CD45RAhigh/CD27high T cell percentages were measured by flow cytometry on a PBMC aliquot from every donor.

The chain employs TRBV27 and TRBJ2-1; possibly the D gene is TRBD1, per 5 matching bases. The sample comprised blood. The sequence was obtained from a man between 18 and 35 years old in good health. The sequence in DNA is TGTGCCAGCAGTTTCTCCGCAGGGTTGTTGTTCTTC. Translation gives CASSFSAGLLFF.